The next 17 T cell receptor beta chains were all read from a single sample in a study of lung T cells in sarcoidosis with Löfgren's syndrome. MiXCR, run by TCRdb on the reads, gives a single entry per CDR3 protein. The table lists some 20,000 distinct CDR3 sequences, less than 25% of them singletons. The sample consisted of CD4+ T cells from PBMCs. These receptors all stem from a human donor with sarcoidosis (Löfgren's syndrome or another form), or a control subject (not recorded which).

In this sample, this clonotype turned up many times. The DNA for the CDR3 is TGTGCCAGCAGTTTCCACAGGGGCTACGAGCAGTACTTC. Translated: CASSFHRGYEQYF. The rearrangement links TRBV28 to TRBJ2-7, with TRBD1 identical over 7 bases. Germline values: CDR1 MDHEN, CDR2 SYDVKM. The CDR3 length is 13 residues. The V gene end was trimmed by 3 bases and the J gene end by 3 bases; junction bases not matched to a gene: 2. The full variable domain, in which reference TRBV28 and TRBJ2-7 provide the parts outside the CDR3, is DVKVTQSSRYLVKRTGEKVFLECVQDMDHENMFWYRQDPGLGLRLIYFSYDVKMKEKGDIPEGYSVSREKKERFSLILESASTNQTSMYLCASSFHRGYEQYFGPGTRLTVT.

By share, this clonotype counts as medium-sized (0.01 to 0.1%). The chain carries TRBV6-1 and TRBJ1-4, with D perhaps matching TRBD1 (6 bases). The CDR3 has 16 residues. The germline V gene encodes CDR1 MNHNS and CDR2 SASEGT. Trimming stripped 6 bases from V and 0 bases from J, with 14 bases between. The CDR3 is CASSRRDTSTNEKLFF. The CDR3 nucleotides are TGTGCCAGCAGCCGCCGGGACACTTCAACTAATGAAAAACTGTTTTTT.

Notes on this clonotype: At one end the junction does not follow the germline gene, possibly because of a read error. The chain combines TRBV29-1 with TRBJ2-3; 8 bases fit TRBD1. Germline V gene data show CDR1 as SQVTM and CDR2 as ANQGSEA. CDR3 length equals 13 residues. In nucleotides, the CDR3 is TGCAGCGTTGTTACAGGGGGAACAGATACGCCGTATTTT. This sequence encodes CSVVTGGTDTPYF.

This clonotype was counted ten times or more. V is TRBV2 and J is TRBJ2-7, with 7 bases fitting TRBD2. In germline, CDR1 is SNHLY, CDR2 FYNNEI. This CDR3 is built from 16 residues. The V segment lost 6 bases and the J segment 1 base; nucleotides outside the gene matches: 12. The CDR3 protein is CASRTSGTTTSYEQYF. The DNA for the CDR3 is TGTGCCAGCAGGACCTCCGGGACTACAACGTCCTACGAGCAGTACTTC.

This clonotype was picked up many times. The V call is TRBV7-8, the J call TRBJ2-4; 14 bases are shared with TRBD2. This CDR3 is 16 amino acids long. The J segment lost 7 bases and the V segment lost 4 bases, leaving 6 bases of the junction unmatched. From germline, CDR1 is SGHVS and CDR2 FQNEAQ. CDR3 sequence (DNA): TGTGCCAGCAGCTCCCTGACTAGCGGGGGGGTTAACATTCAGTACTTC. Translation: CASSSLTSGGVNIQYF. The entire variable domain, with the rest obtained from reference TRBV7-8 and TRBJ2-4, is as follows: GAGVSQSPRYKVAKRGQDVALRCDPISGHVSLFWYQQALGQGPEFLTYFQNEAQLDKSGLPSDRFFAERPEGSVSTLKIQRTQQEDSAVYLCASSSLTSGGVNIQYFGAGTRLSVL.

This clonotype was detected ten times or more. V usage is TRBV7-6 and J usage is TRBJ2-7; D might be TRBD1 (6 bases). Germline V gene sequence: CDR1 SGHVS, CDR2 FNYEAQ. The V end was cut by 2 bases, the J end by 7 bases, with 12 bases between. The CDR3 is made up of 13 amino acids. The CDR3 reads CASSLSGVREQYF. The CDR3 DNA sequence: TGTGCCAGCAGCTTATCAGGGGTAAGGGAGCAGTACTTC.

Note on this clonotype: A clone one base away is much larger, so this may be a read error. V and J are TRBV29-1 and TRBJ2-7; tentatively, D is TRBD1 (5 bases). Germline V gene lookup returns CDR1 SQVTM and CDR2 ANQGSEA. The CDR3 runs to 12 residues. This CDR3 reads CSVEVGPYEQCF. The CDR3 DNA follows: TGCAGCGTTGAGGTGGGGCCCTACGAGCAGTGCTTC.

This chain joins TRBV19 and TRBJ2-5, with a possible D match to TRBD1 (6 bases). The CDR3 length is 18 residues. From germline, CDR1 is LNHDA and CDR2 SQIVND (reference sequence). Trimming removed 5 bases from V and 7 bases from J, with 29 bases in between. CDR3 protein: CASSLMMGPGQNGGTQYF. CDR3 DNA: TGTGCCAGTAGTCTAATGATGGGCCCGGGACAAAACGGCGGGACCCAGTACTTC.

This clonotype was counted at least ten times. This sequence joins TRBV19 and TRBJ1-1; D gene ambiguous. The CDR3 runs 13 residues. Germline CDR1 reads LNHDA; CDR2 reads SQIVND (reference sequence). Trimming took off 3 bases at V and 4 bases at J, with 9 bases between the two ends. CDR3 protein: CASSIDRTTEAFF. DNA for the CDR3: TGTGCCAGTAGTATCGACCGCACCACTGAAGCTTTCTTT.

Many counts were recorded for this clonotype. The genes are TRBV28 and TRBJ2-1, with 12 positions matching TRBD2. Losses at the gene ends were 4 bases for V and 5 bases for J; bases not matched to a gene: 3. The CDR3 contains 15 residues. Germline V gene lookup returns CDR1 MDHEN and CDR2 SYDVKM. CDR3: CASSSLAGGHNEQFF. The CDR3 DNA follows: TGTGCCAGCAGTTCACTAGCGGGAGGCCACAATGAGCAGTTCTTC.

A note on this clonotype: This may be a read error: a much more frequent sequence differs by one nucleotide. The rearrangement links TRBV18 to TRBJ2-7; 9 bases align to TRBD2. V dropped 1 base and J dropped 0; count of bases not matched to a gene: 7. In germline, CDR1 is KGHSH, CDR2 LQKENI. The CDR3 totals 17 residues. Here the CDR3 DNA reads TGTGCCAGCTCACCACTGACGGCTAGCGGGGCCTCCTACGAGCAGTACTTC. The encoded protein is CASSPLTASGASYEQYF.

For this clonotype: A read error may account for a junction end that differs from germline. This chain links TRBV3-1 with TRBJ2-7, with D possibly matching TRBD2 (6 bases). This CDR3 comprises 14 residues. Germline V gene data show CDR1 as LGHDT and CDR2 as YNNKEL (reference sequence). The CDR3 nucleotides read TGTGCCAGCAGCCCCTACGGGAGTCCCTACGTGCAGTACTTC. Protein sequence: CASSPYGSPYVQYF.

This clonotype was picked up many times. The chain employs TRBV5-8 and TRBJ1-2; D not resolved. CDR3 length: 14 amino acids. V was pared by 0 bases and J by 1 base, with 7 bases between. Per germline, CDR1 SGHTS and CDR2 YDEGEE. CDR3 protein: CASSLALVNYGYTF. CDR3 nucleotides: TGTGCCAGCAGCTTGGCCTTGGTTAACTATGGCTACACCTTC.

In its sample, this clonotype is medium-sized (0.01 to 0.1%). The chain carries TRBV5-1 and TRBJ2-3, with D possibly being TRBD2 (5 bases). This CDR3 spans 14 amino acids. Germline V gives CDR1 SGHRS, CDR2 YFSETQ. V was cut by 0 bases and J by 3 bases, with 8 bases left in between. The DNA of the CDR3 is TGCGCCAGCAGCTTGGGGCTAGCTACAGATACGCAGTATTTT. This sequence encodes CASSLGLATDTQYF.

This clonotype was recorded at least ten times. The rearrangement uses TRBV20-1 and TRBJ2-1; weak D call: TRBD1 (5 bases). The V end lost 2 bases, the J end lost 8 bases, and 19 bases lay between the germline ends. The CDR3 loop spans 15 amino acids. The germline gives CDR1 DFQATT, CDR2 SNEGSKA (reference sequence). CDR3 DNA: TGCAGTGCTAGACGGCAGGGAATTTATTTTGATGAGCAGTTCTTC. Translation: CSARRQGIYFDEQFF.

Notes on this clonotype: This may arise from a read error, as a much more abundant clone is one base away. This rearrangement joins TRBV7-6 to TRBJ2-5; D perhaps matches TRBD2 (5 bases). In germline, CDR1 is SGHVS, CDR2 FNYEAQ. V was pared by 4 bases and J by 4 bases, with 13 bases between. This CDR3 is 14 amino acids long. The CDR3 loop is CASSSRRMGETQYF. For the CDR3, the DNA is TGTGCCAGCAGCTCCAGGAGGATGGGAGAGACCCAGTACTTC.

This clonotype was detected ten times or more. The chain couples TRBV20-1 to TRBJ2-2, with 15 bases aligning to TRBD2. Germline CDR1 is DFQATT and CDR2 is SNEGSKA (reference sequence). This CDR3 region has 17 residues. V shed 2 bases and J 5 bases; nucleotides not matched to a gene: 6. The CDR3 nucleotides read TGCAGTGCTAGAAAGGGGACTAGCGGGAGGAATACCGGGGAGCTGTTTTTT. Encoded protein: CSARKGTSGRNTGELFF.